The 24 T cell receptor beta chains listed next were all sequenced from one sample in a study of blood T cell repertoires in COVID-19. TCRdb's copy holds only in-frame clones and misses some; the assay was immunoSEQ multiplex PCR. This sample has approximately 240,000 clones; about 85% occur once, and the top ten carry under 3.5%. Sequences were obtained from peripheral blood. Receptor source: a man aged 50 to 60 who had recovered from COVID-19.

The chain employs TRBV28 and TRBJ2-1, with TRBD2 identical over 16 bases. J lost 3 bases, V lost 8 bases, and 4 bases had no gene match. The CDR3 totals 16 residues. In germline, CDR1 is MDHEN, CDR2 SYDVKM. As DNA, the CDR3 is TGTGCCAGCTCGGGACTAGCGGGAGGGGGCTACAATGAGCAGTTCTTC. It encodes CASSGLAGGGYNEQFF. Looking up the rest from reference TRBV28 and TRBJ2-1 gives the full variable domain: DVKVTQSSRYLVKRTGEKVFLECVQDMDHENMFWYRQDPGLGLRLIYFSYDVKMKEKGDIPEGYSVSREKKERFSLILESASTNQTSMYLCASSGLAGGGYNEQFFGPGTRLTVL.

The rearrangement joins TRBV7-2 to TRBJ1-1; the D is unclear. The V and J ends lost 5 bases and 1 base respectively, with 8 bases between them. Germline V gene data show CDR1 as SGHTA and CDR2 as FQGNSA. The CDR3 has 13 amino acids. The CDR3 DNA reads TGTGCCAGCAGCCTCCAGAAGAACACTGAAGCTTTCTTT. Translation: CASSLQKNTEAFF.

The V call is TRBV19, the J call TRBJ2-1, with no clear D. Per germline, CDR1 LNHDA and CDR2 SQIVND (reference sequence). The V end lost 7 bases, the J end lost 2 bases, and 21 bases lay between the germline ends. The length of the CDR3 is 17 residues. CDR3 coding DNA: TGTGCCAGTACCCCAGGCAGAAGGCATTTAGCCTACAATGAGCAGTTCTTC. Its protein product is CASTPGRRHLAYNEQFF.

The chain joins TRBV10-1 to TRBJ2-1; 7 bases map to TRBD2. Germline V CDR1 and CDR2: WNHNN, SYGVQD (reference sequence). Trimming took 5 bases from V and 0 from J; bases not matched to a gene: 10. This CDR3 comprises 17 residues. The CDR3 loop is CASSLNVGGSSYNEQFF. The CDR3 coding sequence is TGCGCCAGCAGTTTAAACGTGGGCGGGAGCTCCTACAATGAGCAGTTCTTC.

V is TRBV30 and J is TRBJ1-6; 9 bases line up with TRBD1. J gave up 7 bases and V 3 bases, and 10 bases lay outside the gene matches. The CDR3 totals 16 residues. CDR1 GTSNPN and CDR2 SVGIG come from the germline V gene (reference sequence). The CDR3 sequence is CAWRYPGTGKNSPLHF. Here the CDR3 DNA reads TGTGCCTGGAGGTACCCCGGGACAGGGAAGAATTCACCCCTCCACTTT. The complete variable domain, with remaining parts taken from reference TRBV30 and TRBJ1-6, reads SQTIHQWPATLVQPVGSPLSLECTVEGTSNPNLYWYRQAAGRGLQLLFYSVGIGQISSEVPQNLSASRPQDRQFILSSKKLLLSDSGFYLCAWRYPGTGKNSPLHFGNGTRLTVT.

The chain carries TRBV19 and TRBJ1-6, with D hard to call. This CDR3 is built from 14 residues. Trimming cost V 3 bases and J 6 bases, with 9 bases left between them. CDR1 LNHDA and CDR2 SQIVND come from the germline V gene (reference sequence). CDR3 bases: TGTGCCAGTAGTATGGCGACATCTAATTCACCCCTCCACTTT. Protein sequence: CASSMATSNSPLHF.

This sequence joins TRBV19 and TRBJ2-1; TRBD1 is a possible D gene (6 bases). Germline values: CDR1 LNHDA, CDR2 SQIVND (reference sequence). The length of the CDR3 is 16 residues. The ends were cut back, 5 bases at V and 3 bases at J, with 17 bases in the middle. Written as DNA, the CDR3 is TGTGCCAGTAGTGCAACCGGGACAACTGTCTACAATGAGCAGTTCTTC. This sequence encodes CASSATGTTVYNEQFF.

The rearrangement links TRBV28 to TRBJ1-1; 10 bases map to TRBD1. The CDR3 runs 16 residues. The germline CDR1 and CDR2 sequences are MDHEN and SYDVKM. V dropped 6 bases and J dropped 6; count of bases not matched to a gene: 13. The CDR3 loop is CASSRDRGRFGAEAFF. The CDR3 nucleotides read TGTGCCAGCAGCCGTGACAGGGGGCGATTCGGAGCTGAAGCTTTCTTT.

This clone was seen once. The chain uses TRBV18 and TRBJ2-7; 7 bases line up with TRBD1. The CDR3 is 15 amino acids. V lost 6 bases to trimming and J lost 3 bases; unmatched junction nucleotides: 11. The germline CDR1 and CDR2 sequences are KGHSH and LQKENI. The CDR3 DNA reads as TGTGCCAGCTCTCTCAGGACAGGTGAGGGCTACGAGCAGTACTTC. Protein sequence: CASSLRTGEGYEQYF.

The gene calls are TRBV5-1 and TRBJ2-1, with D hard to call. Germline V gene lookup returns CDR1 SGHRS and CDR2 YFSETQ. The CDR3 runs 11 residues. Trimming pared 4 bases from V and 6 bases from J, leaving 5 bases between. The CDR3 nucleotides read TGCGCCAGCAGCCCGGGCAATGAGCAGTTCTTC. Translating it yields CASSPGNEQFF.

This sequence joins TRBV6-4 and TRBJ1-4, with 8 bases matching TRBD1. V lost 10 bases, J lost 12 bases, and 16 bases stayed unmatched. Per germline, CDR1 MRHNA and CDR2 SNTAGT. This CDR3 spans 14 amino acids. The CDR3 DNA reads as TGTGCCACCGAGCCGGGACAGGCTACGAGTGAACTGTTTTTT. Encoded protein: CATEPGQATSELFF.

The chain links TRBV7-8 to TRBJ2-3, with TRBD2 as a possible D gene (5 bases). Germline V gene data show CDR1 as SGHVS and CDR2 as FQNEAQ. V shed 3 bases and J shed 6 bases, with 16 bases lying between them. The CDR3 loop spans 15 amino acids. CDR3 coding DNA: TGTGCCAGCAGCTTTACGGGGATGATACGGGATACGCAGTATTTT. Translation: CASSFTGMIRDTQYF. Full variable domain (rest looked up from reference TRBV7-8 and TRBJ2-3): GAGVSQSPRYKVAKRGQDVALRCDPISGHVSLFWYQQALGQGPEFLTYFQNEAQLDKSGLPSDRFFAERPEGSVSTLKIQRTQQEDSAVYLCASSFTGMIRDTQYFGPGTRLTVL.

This clone has a handful of counts. This rearrangement joins TRBV27 to TRBJ2-2; TRBD2 agrees at 14 bases. The CDR3 contains 17 residues. After removal of 2 bases from V and 5 bases from J, the junction contained 4 bases not matched to a gene. Germline V lookup: CDR1 MNHEY, CDR2 SMNVEV (reference sequence). In nucleotides, the CDR3 is TGTGCCAGCAGTTTAGGACGGACTAGCGGGAGGACCGGGGAGCTGTTTTTT. Protein: CASSLGRTSGRTGELFF.

The chain uses TRBV30 and TRBJ2-5; D is undetermined. V lost 2 bases, J lost 5 bases, and 9 bases lay in between. The CDR3 consists of 12 residues. Germline V gene data show CDR1 as GTSNPN and CDR2 as SVGIG (reference sequence). CDR3 loop: CAWSIAGETQYF. The CDR3 DNA is TGTGCCTGGAGTATTGCCGGGGAGACCCAGTACTTC.

The chain is built from TRBV19 and TRBJ2-1; 9 bases agree with TRBD2. CDR1 LNHDA and CDR2 SQIVND come from the germline V gene (reference sequence). V gave up 2 bases and J gave up 6 bases; unmatched junction bases: 5. This CDR3 has 15 residues. CDR3 loop: CASSIFGGRGNEQFF. CDR3 DNA: TGTGCCAGTAGTATATTTGGCGGGAGGGGCAATGAGCAGTTCTTC.

The V and J genes are TRBV25-1 and TRBJ1-4; tentative D call: TRBD1 (5 bases). CDR1 is MGHDK, CDR2 SYGVNS, per germline. Trimming left V 5 bases short and J 0 bases short, with 13 bases between. This CDR3 has 16 amino acids. CDR3 residues: CASSRAGHTTNEKLFF. Written as DNA, the CDR3 is TGTGCCAGCAGTAGGGCAGGGCATACAACTAATGAAAAACTGTTTTTT.

The chain links TRBV25-1 to TRBJ2-6; 9 nucleotides line up with TRBD1. V lost 6 bases and J lost 5; bases outside the gene matches: 5. The CDR3 is made up of 15 amino acids. Germline V gene sequence: CDR1 MGHDK, CDR2 SYGVNS. The chain's CDR3 is CASSDDRGRANVLTF. Written as DNA, the CDR3 is TGTGCCAGCAGCGACGACAGGGGGAGGGCCAACGTCCTGACTTTC.

The chain couples TRBV3-1 (or the pseudogene TRBV3-2) to TRBJ2-1, with TRBD2 identical over 7 bases. V shed 2 bases, J shed 5 bases, and the junction held 9 bases outside the gene matches. Per germline, CDR1 LGHDT and CDR2 YNNKEL (reference sequence). The CDR3 sequence is 16 residues long. CDR3 bases: TGTGCCAGCAGCCAACTCTTGGCACTAGCGAACAATGAGCAGTTCTTC. Translation gives CASSQLLALANNEQFF.

This clone has just a few counts. The rearrangement joins TRBV7-9 to TRBJ2-3, with TRBD1 matching 7 bases. The CDR3 extends over 16 amino acids. Germline V gene lookup returns CDR1 SEHNR and CDR2 FQNEAQ (reference sequence). V was pared by 4 bases and J by 2 bases, with 9 bases of the junction left unmatched. The CDR3 DNA is TGTGCCAGCAGCTCCGGACAGGCCGGAGCCACAGATACGCAGTATTTT. It codes for CASSSGQAGATDTQYF.

This clone occurred once. This sequence joins TRBV5-6 and TRBJ1-2, with unresolved D. The V gene lost 0 bases and the J gene lost 4 bases, with 13 bases spanning the gap. The length of the CDR3 is 15 residues. Germline loops: CDR1 SGHDT, CDR2 YYEEEE. CDR3 sequence: CASSLAGTEFYGYTF. DNA of the CDR3: TGTGCCAGCAGCTTGGCAGGTACAGAGTTCTATGGCTACACCTTC.

The sample holds one count of this clone. The V call is TRBV9, the J call TRBJ1-1, with D hard to call. The CDR3 loop spans 13 amino acids. Per germline, CDR1 SGDLS and CDR2 YYNGEE. V was clipped by 2 bases and J by 8 bases, with 13 bases between them. CDR3 amino acids: CASSVVRAPEAFF. The CDR3 bases are TGTGCCAGCAGCGTGGTCCGCGCCCCCGAAGCTTTCTTT. Variable domain in full (rest from reference TRBV9 and TRBJ1-1): DSGVTQTPKHLITATGQRVTLRCSPRSGDLSVYWYQQSLDQGLQFLIQYYNGEERAKGNILERFSAQQFPDLHSELNLSSLELGDSALYFCASSVVRAPEAFFGQGTRLTVV.

Notes on this clone: The sample has other DNA sequences that encode this CDR3 too. V and J are TRBV9 and TRBJ2-3; a weak D match, TRBD2 (8 bases). The germline V and J ends were trimmed by 0 bases and 6 bases, with 11 bases remaining between them. The CDR3 contains 14 residues. CDR1 SGDLS and CDR2 YYNGEE come from the germline V gene. The CDR3 loop reads CASSVAGGGDTQYF. CDR3 sequence (DNA): TGTGCCAGCAGCGTAGCGGGAGGGGGCGATACGCAGTATTTT.

V is TRBV7-8 and J is TRBJ2-1; 13 bases line up with TRBD2. This CDR3 spans 18 amino acids. With V trimmed by 4 bases and J by 2 bases, 8 bases remained unmatched. Per the germline V gene, CDR1 is SGHVS and CDR2 is FQNEAQ. CDR3 residues: CASSSPGLAGSTYNEQFF. In DNA, the CDR3 is TGTGCCAGCAGCTCACCGGGACTAGCGGGAAGCACCTACAATGAGCAGTTCTTC.

The chain recombines TRBV18 with TRBJ2-7; no definite D call. There are 14 residues in the CDR3. Trimming took 3 bases from V and 5 from J, leaving 14 bases between them. Germline V gene data show CDR1 as KGHSH and CDR2 as LQKENI. This CDR3 reads CASSPALGYNEQYF. The CDR3 region has the DNA TGTGCCAGCTCACCGGCCCTAGGATACAACGAGCAGTACTTC.